This TCR beta chain was captured by sequencing in a study of T cell responses to AZD1222 COVID-19 vaccine. The study, taken as a whole, reports: Spike-specific TCR breadth and depth went up after people got two AZD1222 doses.

TCRdb keeps only in-frame clones here, not all; method: immunoSEQ multiplex PCR. Among about 180,000 clones listed, around 94% were seen once. Per the germline V gene, CDR1 is KGHSH and CDR2 is LQKENI. The CDR3 extends over 15 amino acids. A remark on this clone: Its matching antigen is unknown. A read error may account for a junction end that differs from germline.

The sequenced sample was peripheral blood, obtained 28 days after the second AZD1222 dose. The chain employs TRBV18 and TRBJ2-1; a weak D match, TRBD2 (6 bases). This clonotype originated in an adult who received the AZD1222 COVID-19 vaccine. The CDR3 sequence is CASSPLALHHNEQFF. CDR3 nucleotide sequence: TGTGCCAGCTCTCCACTAGCCCTACACCACAATGAGCAGTTCTTC.